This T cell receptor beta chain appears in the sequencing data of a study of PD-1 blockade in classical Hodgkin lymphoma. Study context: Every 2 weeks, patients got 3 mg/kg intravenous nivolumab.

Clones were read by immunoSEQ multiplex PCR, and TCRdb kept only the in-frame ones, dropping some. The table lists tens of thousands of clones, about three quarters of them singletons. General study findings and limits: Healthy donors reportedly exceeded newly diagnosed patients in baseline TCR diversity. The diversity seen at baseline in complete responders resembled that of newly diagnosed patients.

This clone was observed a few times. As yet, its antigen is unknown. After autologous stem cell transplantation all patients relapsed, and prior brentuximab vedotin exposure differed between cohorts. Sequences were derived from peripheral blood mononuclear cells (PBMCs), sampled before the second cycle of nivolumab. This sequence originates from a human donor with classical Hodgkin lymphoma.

The CDR3 region has the DNA TGTGCCAGCAGCTTAGTCGGTTTAACGATCAGCGGGGGCTCCTACGAGCAGTACTTC. Translating it yields CASSLVGLTISGGSYEQYF. The chain recombines TRBV7-9 with TRBJ2-7, with 8 bases aligning to TRBD2. This CDR3 has 19 amino acids. Germline assignment: CDR1 SEHNR and CDR2 FQNEAQ (reference sequence). The trim removed 1 base at V and 0 bases at J, leaving 14 bases unmatched. The complete variable domain, with remaining parts taken from reference TRBV7-9 and TRBJ2-7, reads DTGVSQNPRHKITKRGQNVTFRCDPISEHNRLYWYRQTLGQGPEFLTYFQNEAQLEKSRLLSDRFSAERPKGSFSTLEIQRTEQGDSAMYLCASSLVGLTISGGSYEQYFGPGTRLTVT.